This entry is about one T cell receptor beta chain. This sample is drawn from a study of blood T cell repertoires in COVID-19. Across the whole study: Italy, Spain and the United States were the sources of the convalescent and acute COVID-19 samples.

Authors' analysis steps: Estimation of nucleated cell counts was performed using reference gene primer amplification. Some clones are missing from TCRdb's copy, which holds only in-frame ones; the method was immunoSEQ multiplex PCR. The V and J calls and clone size come from that table; D and trimming were worked out from the DNA. The data contain over 70,000 clones, 75% to 85% of them singletons. Germline V CDR1 and CDR2: GTSNPN, SVGIG (reference sequence). Trimming at V came to 2 bases and at J to 4 bases, leaving 4 bases not matched to a gene. The CDR3 length is 14 residues. Sequenced material: peripheral blood. The chain couples TRBV30 to TRBJ1-5, with 8 positions matching TRBD1. This clonotype originated in a man in his 70s who had recovered from COVID-19. The CDR3 sequence: CAWSQTGANQPQHF. CDR3 sequence (DNA): TGTGCCTGGAGTCAGACAGGGGCGAATCAGCCCCAGCATTTT.